These T cell receptor beta chains were read from a single sample in a study of shared clonotypes between healthy human individuals. Some clones are missing from TCRdb's copy, which holds only in-frame ones; the method was immunoSEQ multiplex PCR. Among about 870,000 clones listed, around 93% were seen once. The source material was naive CD8+ T cells sorted from blood. These receptors were collected from a man aged 30 to 39 in good health. Each CDR3 is given with its conserved first and last residue. The order of the fields is V gene, D gene, J gene, clone size, CDR3 DNA, CDR3 protein. The D gene is left open where the match is weak. Clone size is shown for a subset of rows, as once, few, many or a class of expanded clone.

v_call: TRBV7-6; d_call: NA; j_call: TRBJ2-1; clone_size: NA; cdr3_nt: TGTGCCAGCAGCTTAGCGGGAGTCATCGATGAGCAGTTCTTC; cdr3_aa: CASSLAGVIDEQFF
v_call: TRBV19; d_call: TRBD1; j_call: TRBJ2-7; clone_size: NA; cdr3_nt: TGTGCCAGTAGTATCGGACAGGGTCACGAGCAGTACTTC; cdr3_aa: CASSIGQGHEQYF
v_call: TRBV5-1; d_call: TRBD1; j_call: TRBJ1-1; clone_size: NA; cdr3_nt: TGCGCCAGCAGCTCCGGACAGGGGAACACTGAAGCTTTCTTT; cdr3_aa: CASSSGQGNTEAFF
v_call: TRBV19; d_call: NA; j_call: TRBJ1-5; clone_size: NA; cdr3_nt: TGTGCCAGTAGAGGGGGGACTACGAGACAGCAGCCCCAGCATTTT; cdr3_aa: CASRGGTTRQQPQHF
v_call: TRBV4-3; d_call: NA; j_call: TRBJ2-3; clone_size: NA; cdr3_nt: TGCGCCAGCAGCCAAGAGGCCGGGATTGTGGACACAGATACGCAGTATTTT; cdr3_aa: CASSQEAGIVDTDTQYF
v_call: TRBV4-1; d_call: NA; j_call: TRBJ1-1; clone_size: NA; cdr3_nt: TGCGCCAGCAGCCAGACCCCTGGAAGTGGCACTGAAGCTTTCTTT; cdr3_aa: CASSQTPGSGTEAFF
v_call: TRBV5-1; d_call: TRBD1; j_call: TRBJ2-7; clone_size: NA; cdr3_nt: TGCGCCAGCTCAATATTCACTTCGGACAGGGGGCTCGTCTACGAGCAGTACTTC; cdr3_aa: CASSIFTSDRGLVYEQYF
v_call: TRBV29-1; d_call: NA; j_call: TRBJ2-7; clone_size: NA; cdr3_nt: TGCAGCGTTGAAGAAGGGGAAGCGGTCGAGAACTTC; cdr3_aa: CSVEEGEAVENF
v_call: TRBV6-5; d_call: TRBD2; j_call: TRBJ2-4; clone_size: NA; cdr3_nt: TGTGCCAGTAAGGGGACTAGCGTCATTCAGTACTTC; cdr3_aa: CASKGTSVIQYF
v_call: TRBV7-6; d_call: NA; j_call: TRBJ2-7; clone_size: NA; cdr3_nt: TGTGCCAGCAGCCCCCGGACAGCCTCCTACGAGCAGTACTTC; cdr3_aa: CASSPRTASYEQYF
v_call: TRBV19; d_call: TRBD2; j_call: TRBJ2-1; clone_size: NA; cdr3_nt: TGTGCCAGTACTACACTAAACGGGAGGTCGCTTGAGCAGTTCTTC; cdr3_aa: CASTTLNGRSLEQFF
v_call: TRBV28; d_call: NA; j_call: TRBJ1-3; clone_size: NA; cdr3_nt: TGTGCCAGCAGTTTAGGAGGGGACGGAAACACCATATATTTT; cdr3_aa: CASSLGGDGNTIYF
v_call: TRBV27; d_call: NA; j_call: TRBJ2-7; clone_size: NA; cdr3_nt: TGTGCCAGCAGTTTAAGCGGCTTTAACTCCTACGAGCAGTACTTC; cdr3_aa: CASSLSGFNSYEQYF
v_call: TRBV9; d_call: TRBD1; j_call: TRBJ1-2; clone_size: NA; cdr3_nt: TGTGCCAGCAGCGTAGCTACAGGGGATGGCTACACCTTC; cdr3_aa: CASSVATGDGYTF
v_call: TRBV27; d_call: TRBD1; j_call: TRBJ2-3; clone_size: NA; cdr3_nt: TGTGCCAGCATCTCGGGGACAGGGGGAGCAGATACGCAGTATTTT; cdr3_aa: CASISGTGGADTQYF
v_call: TRBV27; d_call: NA; j_call: TRBJ2-3; clone_size: once; cdr3_nt: TGTGCCAGCAGAACAGGACAGAGGGGAAGCACAGATACGCAGTATTTT; cdr3_aa: CASRTGQRGSTDTQYF
v_call: TRBV5-4; d_call: NA; j_call: TRBJ2-2; clone_size: NA; cdr3_nt: TGTGCCAGCAGCTTGGCCCTTGGGAACCCAAACACCGGGGAGCTGTTTTTT; cdr3_aa: CASSLALGNPNTGELFF
v_call: TRBV2; d_call: NA; j_call: TRBJ2-7; clone_size: NA; cdr3_nt: TGTGCCAGCAGGGGGGCCGCCTACGAGCAGTACTTC; cdr3_aa: CASRGAAYEQYF
v_call: TRBV28; d_call: TRBD2; j_call: TRBJ2-2; clone_size: NA; cdr3_nt: TGTGCCAGCACCCCTGGAACTAGCGCCGGGGAGCTGTTTTTT; cdr3_aa: CASTPGTSAGELFF
v_call: TRBV28; d_call: NA; j_call: TRBJ2-7; clone_size: NA; cdr3_nt: TGTGCCAGCCAGAGTCCGATCAGCTACGAGCAGTACTTC; cdr3_aa: CASQSPISYEQYF
v_call: TRBV6-6; d_call: NA; j_call: TRBJ2-2; clone_size: NA; cdr3_nt: TGTGCCAGCAGATTCACCGGGGAGCTGTTTTTT; cdr3_aa: CASRFTGELFF
v_call: TRBV5-1; d_call: TRBD2; j_call: TRBJ2-1; clone_size: once; cdr3_nt: TGCGCCAGCAGCTTGGTAGGACTAGCGGGAGGGAATGAGCAGTTCTTC; cdr3_aa: CASSLVGLAGGNEQFF
v_call: TRBV7-3; d_call: TRBD1; j_call: TRBJ1-1; clone_size: NA; cdr3_nt: TGTGCCAGCAGCTTGAGCACCGGGACAGTGAACACTGAAGCTTTCTTT; cdr3_aa: CASSLSTGTVNTEAFF
v_call: TRBV9; d_call: NA; j_call: TRBJ1-1; clone_size: NA; cdr3_nt: TGTGCCAGCGGTGGGGGGATGAACACTGAAGCTTTCTTT; cdr3_aa: CASGGGMNTEAFF
v_call: TRBV13; d_call: TRBD2; j_call: TRBJ2-1; clone_size: NA; cdr3_nt: TGTGCCAGCAGCTTTCTTAGCGGGAGGGGTCGGTATGAGCAGTTCTTC; cdr3_aa: CASSFLSGRGRYEQFF
v_call: TRBV28; d_call: NA; j_call: TRBJ1-1; clone_size: once; cdr3_nt: TGTGCCAGCAGTTTATGGGGGACCACTGAAGCTTTCTTT; cdr3_aa: CASSLWGTTEAFF
v_call: TRBV5-1; d_call: NA; j_call: TRBJ2-2; clone_size: NA; cdr3_nt: TGCGCCAGCAGCTTGGGGCGGGATTACACCGGGGAGCTGTTTTTT; cdr3_aa: CASSLGRDYTGELFF
v_call: TRBV5-5; d_call: NA; j_call: TRBJ2-2; clone_size: NA; cdr3_nt: TGTGCCAGCAGCTGGCGGGCGGGGAACACCGGGGAGCTGTTTTTT; cdr3_aa: CASSWRAGNTGELFF
v_call: TRBV4-3; d_call: TRBD1; j_call: TRBJ2-4; clone_size: NA; cdr3_nt: TGCGCCAGCAGCCATGACAGGGCGGGAAACATTCAGTACTTC; cdr3_aa: CASSHDRAGNIQYF
v_call: TRBV5-1; d_call: NA; j_call: TRBJ2-5; clone_size: once; cdr3_nt: TGCGCCAGCAGCTTGTACGAGGGATTCTTCGAGACCCAGTACTTC; cdr3_aa: CASSLYEGFFETQYF
v_call: TRBV6-5; d_call: NA; j_call: TRBJ2-2; clone_size: NA; cdr3_nt: TGTGCCAGCAGTTACTCGATGAACGGGGAGCTGTTTTTT; cdr3_aa: CASSYSMNGELFF
v_call: TRBV18; d_call: TRBD1; j_call: TRBJ2-7; clone_size: NA; cdr3_nt: TGTGCCAGCTCACCCCCGGGACAGCGTTACCACGAGCAGTACTTC; cdr3_aa: CASSPPGQRYHEQYF
v_call: TRBV4-1; d_call: TRBD1; j_call: TRBJ2-7; clone_size: NA; cdr3_nt: TGCGCCAGCAGCCAAGGGACAGGGGGTTCCTACGAGCAGTACTTC; cdr3_aa: CASSQGTGGSYEQYF
v_call: TRBV27; d_call: TRBD2; j_call: TRBJ2-1; clone_size: NA; cdr3_nt: TGTGCCAGCAGTTTATCGGGGGGGATAGCGCCCAATTCGTTCTTC; cdr3_aa: CASSLSGGIAPNSFF
v_call: TRBV19; d_call: NA; j_call: TRBJ2-7; clone_size: NA; cdr3_nt: TGTGCCAGTAGTATAGCCCCCGACAACTCCTACGAGCAGTACTTC; cdr3_aa: CASSIAPDNSYEQYF
v_call: TRBV7-9; d_call: NA; j_call: TRBJ2-3; clone_size: NA; cdr3_nt: TGTGCCAGCAGCTCTGTAGCTGGGGGCACAGATACGCAGTATTTT; cdr3_aa: CASSSVAGGTDTQYF
v_call: TRBV19; d_call: NA; j_call: TRBJ2-7; clone_size: NA; cdr3_nt: TGTGCCAGTAGTATGGCAGCCTCCTACGAGCAGTACTTC; cdr3_aa: CASSMAASYEQYF
v_call: TRBV11-2; d_call: NA; j_call: TRBJ2-2; clone_size: NA; cdr3_nt: TGTGCCAGCAGCGGACAGGGAGGGGACGGGGAGCTGTTTTTT; cdr3_aa: CASSGQGGDGELFF
v_call: TRBV29-1; d_call: NA; j_call: TRBJ2-4; clone_size: NA; cdr3_nt: TGCAGCGTTTCAACCGGTGGGAACATTCAGTACTTC; cdr3_aa: CSVSTGGNIQYF
v_call: TRBV4-2; d_call: NA; j_call: TRBJ1-3; clone_size: NA; cdr3_nt: TGTGCCAGCAGCCAAGATCGTTCGCAGGGGATCTCTGGAAACACCATATATTTT; cdr3_aa: CASSQDRSQGISGNTIYF
v_call: TRBV9; d_call: TRBD2; j_call: TRBJ2-1; clone_size: NA; cdr3_nt: TGTGCCAGCAGTCCAGGAGCGGGAGGAGCGGATGAGCAGTTCTTC; cdr3_aa: CASSPGAGGADEQFF
v_call: TRBV18; d_call: TRBD2; j_call: TRBJ2-5; clone_size: NA; cdr3_nt: TGTGCCAGCTCACCGGACGAGACTAGCGGGATGACGAGGGAGACCCAGTACTTC; cdr3_aa: CASSPDETSGMTRETQYF
v_call: TRBV11-2; d_call: NA; j_call: TRBJ1-2; clone_size: NA; cdr3_nt: TGTGCCAGCAGCTTAGATTTAGGGAGTTTACACTATGGCTACACCTTC; cdr3_aa: CASSLDLGSLHYGYTF
v_call: TRBV19; d_call: TRBD2; j_call: TRBJ2-1; clone_size: NA; cdr3_nt: TGTGCCAGTAGTATTCCGGGACTAGCGGGAGGGAACAATGAGCAGTTCTTC; cdr3_aa: CASSIPGLAGGNNEQFF
v_call: TRBV13; d_call: NA; j_call: TRBJ1-5; clone_size: NA; cdr3_nt: TGTGCCAGCAGCTTAGGGTATAGCAATCAGCCCCAGCATTTT; cdr3_aa: CASSLGYSNQPQHF
v_call: TRBV29-1; d_call: NA; j_call: TRBJ1-2; clone_size: NA; cdr3_nt: TGCAGCGTTGGGCTGGAATACTATGGCTACACCTTC; cdr3_aa: CSVGLEYYGYTF
v_call: TRBV11-3; d_call: NA; j_call: TRBJ2-1; clone_size: NA; cdr3_nt: TGTGCCAGCAGCTTGGGCCAGGGAGCGGACAATGAGCAGTTCTTC; cdr3_aa: CASSLGQGADNEQFF
v_call: TRBV6-1; d_call: NA; j_call: TRBJ2-3; clone_size: once; cdr3_nt: TGTGCCAGCAGTGAAAGGGGACAATCGGATACGCAGTATTTT; cdr3_aa: CASSERGQSDTQYF
v_call: TRBV10-3; d_call: NA; j_call: TRBJ2-7; clone_size: NA; cdr3_nt: TGTGCCATCAGTGAGTCAGGCGGGGGGACAGGTTCCTACGAGCAGTACTTC; cdr3_aa: CAISESGGGTGSYEQYF
v_call: TRBV19; d_call: NA; j_call: TRBJ1-1; clone_size: NA; cdr3_nt: TGTGCCAGTAGTACCTTTGGTTTTGGGGTTGAAGCTTTCTTT; cdr3_aa: CASSTFGFGVEAFF
v_call: TRBV27; d_call: TRBD1; j_call: TRBJ1-1; clone_size: NA; cdr3_nt: TGTGCCAGCACCCCGGGACAGGACAACACTGAAGCTTTCTTT; cdr3_aa: CASTPGQDNTEAFF
v_call: TRBV7-9; d_call: TRBD2; j_call: TRBJ2-1; clone_size: NA; cdr3_nt: TGTGCCAGCAGCGGGGAGACTAGCGCTAAAGGCAATGAGCAGTTCTTC; cdr3_aa: CASSGETSAKGNEQFF
v_call: TRBV27; d_call: NA; j_call: TRBJ2-7; clone_size: NA; cdr3_nt: TGTGCCAGCAGTTTCATGGGCGGAAGATCCTCCTACGAGCAGTACTTC; cdr3_aa: CASSFMGGRSSYEQYF
v_call: TRBV7-6; d_call: NA; j_call: TRBJ2-7; clone_size: few; cdr3_nt: TGTGCCAGCAGCTTAGAGGCTACCCACAACGAGCAGTACTTC; cdr3_aa: CASSLEATHNEQYF
v_call: TRBV29-1; d_call: NA; j_call: TRBJ1-1; clone_size: NA; cdr3_nt: TGCAGCGTTTTCGGGCTAGAGGCTGAAGCTTTCTTT; cdr3_aa: CSVFGLEAEAFF
v_call: TRBV29-1; d_call: TRBD1; j_call: TRBJ2-2; clone_size: NA; cdr3_nt: TGCAGCGTTGACTTAACAGGGGAGAACACCGGGGAGCTGTTTTTT; cdr3_aa: CSVDLTGENTGELFF
v_call: TRBV27; d_call: NA; j_call: TRBJ2-1; clone_size: NA; cdr3_nt: TGTGCCAGCAGTTCCGGGGTGGATGAGCAGTTCTTC; cdr3_aa: CASSSGVDEQFF